This T cell receptor (beta chain) was obtained from a study of T cells in Graves' hyperthyroidism and ophthalmopathy. Study summary: Peripheral blood specimens were obtained at initial diagnosis, prior to any treatment.

This clonotype was detected ten times or more. Newly diagnosed hyperthyroidism, duration under 2 months, in patients aged 18 to 65. A roughly 10 ml volume of fresh peripheral blood provided the PBMCs. CDR1 and CDR2 from the germline V gene are SGHVS and FQNEAQ. CDR3 length equals 14 residues. V trimming: 3 bases; J trimming: 4 bases; junction bases outside the gene matches: 4. Amplification of TCR beta CDR3 regions used RNA as the template. TCR CDR3 regions were first amplified by RT-PCR with HTBI primers. TCRdb reprocessed the multiplex PCR reads via MiXCR and lists one record per CDR3 protein. The profile covers approximately 220,000 distinct CDR3 sequences, with approximately 20% appearing a single time and about two fifths taken by the ten largest.

The sample comprised blood. The sequence came from a man between 40 and 49 years old with Graves' hyperthyroidism. This sequence joins TRBV7-8 and TRBJ1-2; 8 bases agree with TRBD1. The CDR3 DNA sequence: TGTGCCAGCAGCTTGGACAGGGTTGGCTATGGCTACACCTTC. Protein product: CASSLDRVGYGYTF.